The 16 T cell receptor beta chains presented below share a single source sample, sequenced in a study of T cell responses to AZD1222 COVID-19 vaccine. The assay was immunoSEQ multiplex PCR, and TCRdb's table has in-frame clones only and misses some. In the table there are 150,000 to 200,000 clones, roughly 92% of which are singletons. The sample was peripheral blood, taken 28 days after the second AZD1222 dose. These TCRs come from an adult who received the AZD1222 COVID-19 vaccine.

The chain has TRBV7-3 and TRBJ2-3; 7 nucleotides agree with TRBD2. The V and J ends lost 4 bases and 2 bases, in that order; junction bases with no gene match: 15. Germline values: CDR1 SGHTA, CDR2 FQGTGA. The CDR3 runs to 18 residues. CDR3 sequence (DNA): TGTGCCAGCAGCTCCCCGTTAGGGGCGGGAGATAACACAGATACGCAGTATTTT. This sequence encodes CASSSPLGAGDNTDTQYF.

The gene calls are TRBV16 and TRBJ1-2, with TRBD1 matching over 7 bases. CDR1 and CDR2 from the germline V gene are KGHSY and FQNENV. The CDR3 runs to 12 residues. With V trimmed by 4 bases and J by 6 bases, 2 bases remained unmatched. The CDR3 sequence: CASSPTGDGYTF. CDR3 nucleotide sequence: TGTGCCAGCAGCCCAACAGGGGATGGCTACACCTTC.

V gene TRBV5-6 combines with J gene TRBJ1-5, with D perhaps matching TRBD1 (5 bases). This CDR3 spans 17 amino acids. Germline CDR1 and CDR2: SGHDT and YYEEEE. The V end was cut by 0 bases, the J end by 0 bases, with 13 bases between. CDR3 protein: CASSLGGVYYSNQPQHF. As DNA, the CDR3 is TGTGCCAGCAGCTTGGGAGGGGTCTATTATAGCAATCAGCCCCAGCATTTT.

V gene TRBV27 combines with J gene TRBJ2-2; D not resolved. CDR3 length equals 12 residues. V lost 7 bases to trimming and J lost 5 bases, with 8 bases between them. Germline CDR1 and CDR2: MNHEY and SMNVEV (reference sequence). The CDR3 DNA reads TGTGCCAGCAAAAAGACTACCGGGGAGCTGTTTTTT. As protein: CASKKTTGELFF.

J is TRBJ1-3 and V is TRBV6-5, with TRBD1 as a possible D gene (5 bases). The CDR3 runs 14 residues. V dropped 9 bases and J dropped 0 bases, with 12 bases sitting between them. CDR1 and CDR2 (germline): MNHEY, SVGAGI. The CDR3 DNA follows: TGTGCCAGTCGACAGACTCTCTCTGGAAACACCATATATTTT. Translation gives CASRQTLSGNTIYF.

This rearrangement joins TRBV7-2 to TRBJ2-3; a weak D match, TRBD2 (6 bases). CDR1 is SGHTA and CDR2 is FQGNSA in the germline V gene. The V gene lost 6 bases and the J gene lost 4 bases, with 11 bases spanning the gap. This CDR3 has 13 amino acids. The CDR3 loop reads CASSNQRADTQYF. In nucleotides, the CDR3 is TGTGCCAGCAGTAACCAGCGGGCAGATACGCAGTATTTT.

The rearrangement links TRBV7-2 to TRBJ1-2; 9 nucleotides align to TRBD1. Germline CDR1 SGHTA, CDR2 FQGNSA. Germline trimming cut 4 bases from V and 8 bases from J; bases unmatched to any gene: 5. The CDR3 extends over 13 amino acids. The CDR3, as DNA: TGTGCCAGCAGCTCGGACAGGGGAAGGGGCTACACCTTC. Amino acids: CASSSDRGRGYTF.

The CDR3 loop reads CASSWGNEQFF. The CDR3 DNA reads TGTGCCAGCAGCTGGGGCAATGAGCAGTTCTTC. V usage is TRBV12-3 or TRBV12-4 and J usage is TRBJ2-1; unclear D gene. Trimming removed 6 bases at V and 6 bases at J, with 6 bases between. This CDR3 has 11 residues.

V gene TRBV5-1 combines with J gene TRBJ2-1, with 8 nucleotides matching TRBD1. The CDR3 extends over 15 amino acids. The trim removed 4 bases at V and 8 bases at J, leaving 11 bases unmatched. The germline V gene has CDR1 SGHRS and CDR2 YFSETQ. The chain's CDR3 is CASSGWTGNLDEQFF. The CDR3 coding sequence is TGCGCCAGCAGCGGGTGGACAGGGAATCTCGATGAGCAGTTCTTC.

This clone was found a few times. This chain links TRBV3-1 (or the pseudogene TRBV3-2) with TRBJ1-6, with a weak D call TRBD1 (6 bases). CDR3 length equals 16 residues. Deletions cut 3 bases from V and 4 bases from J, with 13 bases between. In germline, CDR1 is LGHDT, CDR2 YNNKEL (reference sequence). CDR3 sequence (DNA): TGTGCCAGCAGCCACCGGAGGGGGGGATATAATTCACCCCTCCACTTT. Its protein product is CASSHRRGGYNSPLHF.

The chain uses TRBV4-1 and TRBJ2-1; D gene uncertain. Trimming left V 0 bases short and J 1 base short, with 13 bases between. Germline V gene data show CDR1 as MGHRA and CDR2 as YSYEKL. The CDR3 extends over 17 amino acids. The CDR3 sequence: CASSQDRSVASYNEQFF. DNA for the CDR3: TGCGCCAGCAGCCAAGATAGAAGCGTCGCTTCCTACAATGAGCAGTTCTTC.

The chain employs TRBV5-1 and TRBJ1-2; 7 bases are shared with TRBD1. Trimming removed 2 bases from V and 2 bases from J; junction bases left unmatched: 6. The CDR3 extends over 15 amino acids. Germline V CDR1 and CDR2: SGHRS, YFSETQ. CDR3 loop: CASSLSGTANYGYTF. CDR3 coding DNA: TGCGCCAGCAGCTTATCCGGGACAGCCAACTATGGCTACACCTTC.

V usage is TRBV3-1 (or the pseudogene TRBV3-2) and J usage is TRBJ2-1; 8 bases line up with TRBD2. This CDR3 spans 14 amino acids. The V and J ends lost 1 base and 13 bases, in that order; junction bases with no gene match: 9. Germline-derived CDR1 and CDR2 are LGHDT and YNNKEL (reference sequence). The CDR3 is CASSQVARSGGQFF. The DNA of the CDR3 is TGTGCCAGCAGCCAAGTTGCCCGGAGCGGGGGCCAGTTCTTC.

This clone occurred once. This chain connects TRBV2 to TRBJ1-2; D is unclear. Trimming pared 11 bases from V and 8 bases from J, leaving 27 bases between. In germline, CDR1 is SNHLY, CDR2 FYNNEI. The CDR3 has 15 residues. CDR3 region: CASAARPNLRGGYTF. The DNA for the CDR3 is TGTGCCTCAGCAGCTCGCCCCAATCTCCGAGGGGGCTACACCTTC.

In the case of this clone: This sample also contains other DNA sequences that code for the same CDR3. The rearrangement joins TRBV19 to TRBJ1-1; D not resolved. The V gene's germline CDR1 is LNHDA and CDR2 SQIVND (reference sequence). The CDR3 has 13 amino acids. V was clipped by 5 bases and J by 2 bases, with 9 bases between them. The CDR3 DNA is TGTGCCAGTAGTCCCCGGGGTAACACTGAAGCTTTCTTT. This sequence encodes CASSPRGNTEAFF.

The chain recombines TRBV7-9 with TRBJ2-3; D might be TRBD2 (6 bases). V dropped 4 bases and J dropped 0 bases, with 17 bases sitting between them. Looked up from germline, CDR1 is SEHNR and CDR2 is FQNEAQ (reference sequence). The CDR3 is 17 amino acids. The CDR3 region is CASSSNWGESSTDTQYF. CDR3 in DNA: TGTGCCAGCAGCTCCAATTGGGGGGAATCGAGCACAGATACGCAGTATTTT.